Listed here are 24 T cell receptor beta chains from one sample, sequenced in a study of CD8+CD57+ T cells in acquired aplastic anemia (dated by TCRdb to between 2018 and 2020). The patients picked for sequencing were ones in whom flow cytometry had shown an expansion of CD8+CD57+ cells. The listed sequencing device is Illumina HiSeq 2000. Profiling of TCR beta VDJ combinations and CDR3 sequences used genomic DNA as the template. In TCRdb, the public reads were trimmed at Q25 with fastp and aligned with MiXCR, with productive beta chains retained. A single entry per CDR3 protein holds the most common genes and DNA from its merged rows. For this sample there are under 200,000 distinct CDR3 sequences; 70% to 80% appear just once. The ten largest clones capture around 45% of the sample. The sequenced sample consisted of sorted CD4+, CD8+, or CD8+CD57+ T cells (not recorded which) from PBMCs. These receptors originate from a human donor with aplastic anemia.

The V gene is TRBV5-1, the J gene TRBJ1-1; 11 bases line up with TRBD1. V lost 4 bases to trimming and J lost 7 bases; unmatched junction nucleotides: 9. The germline CDR1 and CDR2 sequences are SGHRS and YFSETQ. CDR3 length: 15 amino acids. CDR3 nucleotide sequence: TGCGCCAGCAGCGTAGGGACAGGGGGAGGCGATGAAGCTTTCTTT. Amino acids: CASSVGTGGGDEAFF.

The chain employs TRBV3-1 and TRBJ1-6, with 7 bases that match TRBD1. Trimming at V came to 6 bases and at J to 0 bases, leaving 14 bases not matched to a gene. The CDR3 totals 19 residues. In germline, CDR1 is LGHDT, CDR2 YNNKEL (reference sequence). For the CDR3, the DNA is TGTGCCAGCAGGAAGACGTACCGGGACAGTAGCTCCTATAATTCACCCCTCCACTTT. Translation: CASRKTYRDSSSYNSPLHF.

The V call is TRBV7-9, the J call TRBJ2-7, with D perhaps matching TRBD2 (5 bases). V was trimmed by 5 bases and J by 7 bases, leaving 15 bases between them. The CDR3 is made up of 13 amino acids. CDR1 and CDR2 from the germline V gene are SEHNR and FQNEAQ (reference sequence). The CDR3 DNA follows: TGTGCCAGCAGCCCGACCAGGACGGGGGAGCAGTACTTC. Protein sequence: CASSPTRTGEQYF.

The chain couples TRBV12-3 or TRBV12-4 to TRBJ2-6; 10 bases line up with TRBD1. The CDR3 extends over 17 amino acids. V lost 6 bases, J lost 1 base, and 6 bases stayed unmatched. CDR3 amino acids: CASRLPGQGSGANVLTF. CDR3 in DNA: TGTGCCAGCAGATTACCGGGACAGGGGTCTGGGGCCAACGTCCTGACTTTC.

This clonotype has just a few counts. This chain connects TRBV19 to TRBJ2-5, with TRBD1 matching 10 bases. Looked up from germline, CDR1 is LNHDA and CDR2 is SQIVND (reference sequence). V was clipped by 3 bases and J by 8 bases; unmatched bases: 6. The CDR3 runs 14 residues. CDR3 in amino acids: CASSILGDRGTQYF. The CDR3 DNA is TGTGCCAGTAGTATTTTAGGGGACAGGGGCACCCAGTACTTC.

This clonotype has a count of ten or more. The DNA for the CDR3 is TGTGCCAGCAGCGAAGGGGACAATCAGCCCCAGCATTTT. Protein: CASSEGDNQPQHF. The chain uses TRBV6-4 and TRBJ1-5; D is possibly TRBD1 (5 bases). V was cut by 6 bases and J by 3 bases, with 9 bases left in between. This CDR3 has 13 residues. Germline CDR1 is MRHNA and CDR2 is SNTAGT.

The V and J genes are TRBV4-2 and TRBJ2-1, with D perhaps TRBD2 (6 bases). The germline CDR1 and CDR2 sequences are LGHNA and YNFKEQ. V shed 1 base and J shed 10 bases, with 20 bases lying between them. The CDR3 has 16 amino acids. DNA for the CDR3: TGTGCCAGCAGCCAAGCGGCGGCTGGCGGGGACCAGGAGCAGTTCTTC. Translation gives CASSQAAAGGDQEQFF.

The chain recombines TRBV7-9 with TRBJ1-1, with TRBD1 matching 7 bases. Germline-derived CDR1 and CDR2 are SEHNR and FQNEAQ (reference sequence). V shed 3 bases, J shed 4 bases, and the junction held 8 bases outside the gene matches. This CDR3 is built from 15 residues. CDR3 loop: CASSFSLEGATEAFF. The DNA for the CDR3 is TGTGCCAGCAGCTTTTCCCTAGAGGGGGCCACTGAAGCTTTCTTT.

The chain recombines TRBV19 with TRBJ1-5, with D possibly TRBD1 on 6 matching bases. CDR3 length equals 15 residues. Trimming stripped 1 base from V and 7 bases from J, with 14 bases between. The germline CDR1 and CDR2 sequences are LNHDA and SQIVND (reference sequence). The CDR3 DNA sequence: TGTGCCAGTAGTATAGTAGCGGGGGCTAGGCAGCCCCAGCATTTT. Its translation is CASSIVAGARQPQHF.

The rearrangement links TRBV20-1 to TRBJ2-5, with D possibly being TRBD1 or TRBD2 (5 bases each). From germline, CDR1 is DFQATT and CDR2 SNEGSKA (reference sequence). V dropped 3 bases and J dropped 4 bases, with 21 bases sitting between them. This CDR3 comprises 16 residues. CDR3 sequence: CSASTPRGGVIETQYF. CDR3 DNA: TGCAGTGCTAGTACCCCTCGTGGGGGTGTGATAGAGACCCAGTACTTC.

The chain links TRBV2 to TRBJ1-2; tentatively, D is TRBD1 (5 bases). V gave up 4 bases and J gave up 7 bases, with 7 bases separating them. This CDR3 is built from 11 residues. Germline assignment: CDR1 SNHLY and CDR2 FYNNEI. The DNA of the CDR3 is TGTGCCAGCAGTGTCGGGGCTGGCTACACCTTC. Its translation is CASSVGAGYTF.

On this clonotype itself: The junction departs from the called germline gene at one end, perhaps through a read error. The chain links TRBV9 to TRBJ2-7; no clear D gene. Looked up from germline, CDR1 is SGDLS and CDR2 is YYNGEE. The CDR3 runs 14 residues. Written as DNA, the CDR3 is TGTGCCAGCAGCGTAGAATGGGCCTCCTACGGGCAGTACTTC. The encoded protein is CASSVEWASYGQYF. Complete variable domain (other parts from reference TRBV9 and TRBJ2-7): DSGVTQTPKHLITATGQRVTLRCSPRSGDLSVYWYQQSLDQGLQFLIQYYNGEERAKGNILERFSAQQFPDLHSELNLSSLELGDSALYFCASSVEWASYGQYFGPGTRLTVT.

The chain uses TRBV2 and TRBJ2-5, with D unresolved. The CDR3 is 12 residues long. With 7 bases removed from V and 5 bases from J, the gap between germline ends came to 11 bases. Germline assignment: CDR1 SNHLY and CDR2 FYNNEI. CDR3 protein: CASIGSWETQYF. DNA of the CDR3: TGTGCCAGCATAGGTTCGTGGGAGACCCAGTACTTC.

The chain couples TRBV9 to TRBJ2-5; 13 bases are a match to TRBD2. Germline assignment: CDR1 SGDLS and CDR2 YYNGEE. Losses at the gene ends were 3 bases for V and 2 bases for J; bases not matched to a gene: 4. The CDR3 covers 16 residues. CDR3 loop: CASSGGTSGNQETQYF. As DNA, the CDR3 is TGTGCCAGCAGCGGCGGGACTAGCGGGAATCAAGAGACCCAGTACTTC.

This chain connects TRBV2 to TRBJ2-7; 10 nucleotides agree with TRBD1. With V trimmed by 8 bases and J by 5 bases, 3 bases remained unmatched. CDR1 SNHLY and CDR2 FYNNEI come from the germline V gene. This CDR3 contains 12 residues. The CDR3 loop is CASADRGHEQYF. The CDR3 bases are TGTGCCAGCGCTGACAGGGGGCACGAGCAGTACTTC.

V is TRBV12-3 or TRBV12-4 and J is TRBJ1-5; D gene ambiguous. The V end lost 6 bases, the J end lost 3 bases, and 12 bases lay between the germline ends. The CDR3 is 14 amino acids. CDR3 protein: CASRGAASNQPQHF. Written as DNA, the CDR3 is TGTGCCAGCAGGGGAGCAGCTTCCAATCAGCCCCAGCATTTT.

The CDR3 sequence: CATTGLEFSEAFF. In nucleotides, the CDR3 is TGTGCCACCACCGGGCTTGAGTTTAGTGAAGCTTTCTTT. This rearrangement joins TRBV15 to TRBJ1-1; D is ambiguous. CDR1 is LNHNV and CDR2 is YYDKDF in the germline V gene (reference sequence). The CDR3 has 13 amino acids. V dropped 7 bases and J dropped 7 bases, with 16 bases sitting between them.

The chain recombines TRBV7-7 with TRBJ2-7, with D uncertain. Trimming removed 4 bases at V and 3 bases at J, with 13 bases between. CDR3 length: 14 amino acids. CDR1 and CDR2 from the germline V gene are SSHAT and FNYEAQ (reference sequence). DNA of the CDR3: TGTGCCAGCAGCTCAGAGCCTACGTTCTACGAGCAGTACTTC. As protein: CASSSEPTFYEQYF.

V is TRBV20-1 and J is TRBJ2-7, with TRBD1 matching 7 bases. Germline CDR1 reads DFQATT; CDR2 reads SNEGSKA (reference sequence). V lost 3 bases to trimming and J lost 3 bases; unmatched junction nucleotides: 14. This CDR3 is 16 amino acids long. The CDR3 spells CSARNFGTADLYEQYF. Written as DNA, the CDR3 is TGCAGTGCTAGGAATTTCGGGACAGCCGACCTCTACGAGCAGTACTTC.

In this sample, this clonotype turned up once. This chain uses TRBV19 with TRBJ2-2; 9 nucleotides match TRBD1. CDR1 LNHDA and CDR2 SQIVND come from the germline V gene (reference sequence). V shed 4 bases, J shed 3 bases, and the junction held 6 bases outside the gene matches. This CDR3 is built from 16 residues. CDR3 nucleotides: TGTGCCAGTAGTAGCCGGGACAGGGTGTACACCGGGGAGCTGTTTTTT. Amino acid sequence: CASSSRDRVYTGELFF.

Turning to this clonotype: A read error may account for a junction end that differs from germline. The genes are TRBV19 and TRBJ2-5; 8 positions match TRBD2. The CDR3 runs to 14 residues. From germline, CDR1 is LNHDA and CDR2 SQIVND (reference sequence). The CDR3 here is CVSNQPGLVQTQYF. DNA for the CDR3: TGTGTCAGTAATCAACCGGGACTAGTACAGACCCAGTACTTC.

This rearrangement joins TRBV9 to TRBJ2-7; no clear D. Germline V gives CDR1 SGDLS, CDR2 YYNGEE. The CDR3 consists of 14 residues. V lost 4 bases, J lost 9 bases, and 20 bases lay in between. CDR3 bases: TGTGCCAGCAGCAACGACCGGCGTCAGGCTGTGCAGTACTTC. Its translation is CASSNDRRQAVQYF. The variable domain in full, with the rest retrieved from reference TRBV9 and TRBJ2-7, is DSGVTQTPKHLITATGQRVTLRCSPRSGDLSVYWYQQSLDQGLQFLIQYYNGEERAKGNILERFSAQQFPDLHSELNLSSLELGDSALYFCASSNDRRQAVQYFGPGTRLTVT.

The V gene is TRBV12-3 or TRBV12-4, the J gene TRBJ2-2; no clear D. V shed 5 bases and J shed 5 bases, with 15 bases lying between them. This CDR3 is built from 15 residues. In DNA, the CDR3 is TGTGCCAGCAGTAAAAGCAGCTATGGTACCGGGGAGCTGTTTTTT. Translating it yields CASSKSSYGTGELFF.

The chain employs TRBV7-2 and TRBJ2-1; D is perhaps TRBD1 or TRBD2 (5 bases each). There are 14 residues in the CDR3. CDR1 is SGHTA, CDR2 FQGNSA, per germline. V lost 1 base, J lost 5 bases, and 9 bases lay in between. The CDR3 nucleotides read TGTGCCAGCAGCTTAGTTGGGGGAAACAATGAGCAGTTCTTC. Protein: CASSLVGGNNEQFF.